The 14 T cell receptor beta chains given below trace back to one sample, sequenced in a study of CD8 T cells in ankylosing spondylitis. MiXCR was run by TCRdb on the 5' RACE reads, yielding one entry per CDR3 protein. The sample lists around 430,000 distinct CDR3 sequences; 17% were seen once. General study results and limits: Within ankylosing spondylitis blood, a TCR beta motif made up of several highly homologous variants appeared to be characteristic.

Their antigens are not known. Sequencing was done on a sample of blood, either unsorted or a sorted T cell fraction (not recorded which). The receptors were gathered from a male donor with ankylosing spondylitis.

This clonotype was seen a few times. The genes are TRBV12-3 or TRBV12-4 and TRBJ2-7; 9 nucleotides match TRBD2. This CDR3 has 14 residues. Trimming removed 3 bases from V and 3 bases from J; junction bases left unmatched: 3. In nucleotides, the CDR3 is TGTGCCAGCAGTTTTGCGGGAGGGGTCTACGAGCAGTACTTC. It specifies CASSFAGGVYEQYF.

This clonotype was observed a few times. V usage is TRBV6-6 and J usage is TRBJ2-5; D uncertain. Per germline, CDR1 MNHNY and CDR2 SVGAGI (reference sequence). V lost 2 bases to trimming and J lost 3 bases, with 7 bases between them. The CDR3 consists of 13 residues. CDR3 bases: TGTGCCAGCAGTTACAGGGCCGAAGAGACCCAGTACTTC. It is translated as CASSYRAEETQYF.

The CDR3 bases are TGTGCCAGCAGCTCGGTTAGGATTCTAAACCCCGGGGAGCTGTTTTTT. This translates into CASSSVRILNPGELFF. The rearrangement links TRBV7-2 to TRBJ2-2; D remains ambiguous. The germline V gene has CDR1 SGHTA and CDR2 FQGNSA. CDR3 length equals 16 residues. V was shortened by 4 bases and J by 6 bases, with 18 bases between the two germline ends.

This clonotype was counted a few times. The chain couples TRBV28 to TRBJ1-1; possible D gene TRBD1, 6 bases. The ends were cut back, 7 bases at V and 0 bases at J, with 15 bases in the middle. This CDR3 has 15 amino acids. CDR1 is MDHEN and CDR2 is SYDVKM in the germline V gene. CDR3 sequence reads: CASTNRVIMNTEAFF. The CDR3 nucleotides are TGTGCCAGCACCAACAGGGTAATCATGAACACTGAAGCTTTCTTT. The whole variable domain, filled in from reference TRBV28 and TRBJ1-1, reads DVKVTQSSRYLVKRTGEKVFLECVQDMDHENMFWYRQDPGLGLRLIYFSYDVKMKEKGDIPEGYSVSREKKERFSLILESASTNQTSMYLCASTNRVIMNTEAFFGQGTRLTVV.

This clonotype has only a few counts. The chain joins TRBV28 to TRBJ2-2; D not resolved. Trimming left V 9 bases short and J 2 bases short, with 7 bases between. The CDR3 is 12 amino acids. The V gene's germline CDR1 is MDHEN and CDR2 SYDVKM. In DNA, the CDR3 is TGTGCCAGTCAGGAAAACACCGGGGAGCTGTTTTTT. This codes for CASQENTGELFF.

This clonotype appeared a few times. The chain carries TRBV7-2 and TRBJ2-2; weak D call: TRBD2 (6 bases). The CDR3 consists of 15 residues. CDR1 SGHTA and CDR2 FQGNSA come from the germline V gene. The V end lost 4 bases, the J end lost 6 bases, and 15 bases lay between the germline ends. The CDR3 loop reads CASSSGHRGAGELFF. The CDR3, as DNA: TGTGCCAGCAGCTCCGGACACCGCGGGGCCGGGGAGCTGTTTTTT. Drawing the rest from reference TRBV7-2 and TRBJ2-2, the complete variable domain is GAGVSQSPSNKVTEKGKDVELRCDPISGHTALYWYRQSLGQGLEFLIYFQGNSAPDKSGLPSDRFSAERTGGSVSTLTIQRTQQEDSAVYLCASSSGHRGAGELFFGEGSRLTVL.

The chain employs TRBV7-8 and TRBJ2-7; 12 nucleotides line up with TRBD1. The V gene's germline CDR1 is SGHVS and CDR2 FQNEAQ. V was pared by 1 base and J by 3 bases, with 4 bases of the junction left unmatched. The CDR3 loop spans 16 amino acids. The CDR3 protein is CASSLGDRGRLYEQYF. In DNA, the CDR3 is TGTGCCAGCAGCTTAGGGGACAGGGGGCGTCTCTACGAGCAGTACTTC. The whole variable domain, filled in from reference TRBV7-8 and TRBJ2-7, reads GAGVSQSPRYKVAKRGQDVALRCDPISGHVSLFWYQQALGQGPEFLTYFQNEAQLDKSGLPSDRFFAERPEGSVSTLKIQRTQQEDSAVYLCASSLGDRGRLYEQYFGPGTRLTVT.

This clonotype was seen a handful of times. This sequence joins TRBV7-8 and TRBJ1-2; D is uncertain. Trimming took off 4 bases at V and 4 bases at J, with 16 bases between the two ends. The CDR3 spans 15 residues. CDR1 and CDR2 from the germline V gene are SGHVS and FQNEAQ. The CDR3 nucleotides read TGTGCCAGCAGCTCCGAGGTGGGAGCGGGCTATGGCTACACCTTC. It encodes CASSSEVGAGYGYTF.

This clonotype has a count of ten or more. The V call is TRBV6-1, the J call TRBJ1-5; 7 nucleotides align to TRBD1. The CDR3 is 15 residues long. Germline values: CDR1 MNHNS, CDR2 SASEGT. V trimming: 6 bases; J trimming: 2 bases; junction bases outside the gene matches: 7. DNA for the CDR3: TGTGCCAGCAGGATCGACAGGGACCGCAATCAGCCCCAGCATTTT. It specifies CASRIDRDRNQPQHF.

This clonotype showed up just a few times. The rearrangement links TRBV29-1 to TRBJ2-7; 10 bases match TRBD1. V shed 7 bases, J shed 4 bases, and the junction held 10 bases outside the gene matches. CDR3 length equals 14 residues. CDR1 and CDR2 from the germline V gene are SQVTM and ANQGSEA. The CDR3 here is CSATPGQGKYEQYF. The CDR3 nucleotides are TGCAGCGCTACACCGGGACAGGGGAAATACGAGCAGTACTTC.

Comments on this clonotype: A read error may explain this, as a much larger clone is one base away. The chain joins TRBV29-1 to TRBJ1-1; tentative D call: TRBD1 (6 bases). CDR3 length: 12 amino acids. Germline V gene lookup returns CDR1 SQVTM and CDR2 ANQGSEA. The CDR3 sequence is CSTLTGNTGAFF. The CDR3 DNA is TGCAGCACGCTTACAGGGAACACTGGAGCTTTCTTT.

This clonotype was counted a few times. This chain joins TRBV12-3 or TRBV12-4 and TRBJ2-1; 11 nucleotides match TRBD1. V shed 6 bases and J 4 bases; nucleotides not matched to a gene: 5. This CDR3 is built from 15 residues. Written as DNA, the CDR3 is TGTGCCAGCAGGACGGGACAGGGGGTGTACAATGAGCAGTTCTTC. Translation gives CASRTGQGVYNEQFF.

This clonotype has at least ten counts. V gene TRBV7-2 combines with J gene TRBJ1-2; a weak D match, TRBD1 (6 bases). Germline-derived CDR1 and CDR2 are SGHTA and FQGNSA. The CDR3 is 14 amino acids. V lost 2 bases to trimming and J lost 8 bases, with 15 bases between them. The CDR3 spells CASSLILQGTGYTF. Written as DNA, the CDR3 is TGTGCCAGCAGCTTAATCCTACAGGGTACAGGCTACACCTTC.

The CDR3 region has the DNA TGTGCCAGCAGCCAAGCTTCGGCTAGCAGCTACGAGCAGTACTTC. Protein: CASSQASASSYEQYF. The chain uses TRBV3-1 and TRBJ2-7; TRBD2 is a possible D gene (5 bases). There are 15 residues in the CDR3. V shed 1 base and J shed 3 bases, with 13 bases lying between them. The germline V gene has CDR1 LGHDT and CDR2 YNNKEL (reference sequence).